What follows describes a single TCR beta chain. The sample comes from a study of blood T cell repertoires in COVID-19. Study overall: T cells, B-cell-depleted T cells, or PBMCs supplied cDNA or gDNA.

This CDR3 contains 15 residues. The junction had 7 bases not matched to a gene; V was cut back by 6 bases and J by 2 bases. Germline V lookup: CDR1 MNHEY, CDR2 SVGAGI. Under the authors' procedure: Amplifying reference gene primers gave estimates of nucleated cell counts. Some clones are missing from TCRdb's copy, which holds only in-frame ones; the method was immunoSEQ multiplex PCR. V, J and clone size were drawn from that table, and D and trimming were deduced from the DNA. The data show more than 200,000 clones, 82% seen once. The rearrangement uses TRBV6-5 and TRBJ1-5, with 7 bases aligning to TRBD1. Specimen: peripheral blood. The origin of this receptor is a woman aged 80 or over with active or convalescent COVID-19. The CDR3 DNA follows: TGTGCCAGCAGCCTTGACAGGGCTGGCAATCAGCCCCAGCATTTT. It specifies CASSLDRAGNQPQHF.